This is a list of T cell receptor beta chains from one sample in a study of T cells after yellow fever vaccination. One entry per CDR3 protein, called by TCRdb with MiXCR from the 5' RACE reads. The repertoire holds some 500,000 distinct CDR3 sequences, with 13% as singletons. This specimen consisted of PBMCs, obtained on the day of the yellow fever booster vaccination. These receptors originate from a man younger than 45 who received the YFV17D yellow fever vaccine. The CDR3 runs from the conserved cysteine through the conserved F or W. The D gene is left open where the match is weak. Some rows mark clone size as missing; the rest say once, few, many or name a class of expanded clone.

v_call	j_call	d_call	clone_size	cdr3_aa	cdr3_nt
TRBV30	TRBJ2-3	NA	NA	CAWSAPADTQYF	TGTGCCTGGAGTGCTCCGGCGGATACGCAGTATTTT
TRBV20-1	TRBJ2-3	TRBD1	NA	CSAPRGQGRFTDTQYF	TGCAGTGCACCTCGGGGACAGGGCCGCTTCACAGATACGCAGTATTTT
TRBV3-1	TRBJ2-7	NA	few	CASSRDSRWGQYF	TGTGCCAGCAGCCGGGACTCTCGCTGGGGGCAGTACTTC
TRBV6-5	TRBJ1-1	NA	NA	CASSCSGPKNTEAFF	TGTGCCAGCAGTTGCTCGGGACCCAAGAACACTGAAGCTTTCTTT
TRBV15	TRBJ2-2	TRBD1	NA	CATSRGDRSSNTGELFF	TGTGCCACCAGCAGGGGGGACAGATCATCGAACACCGGGGAGCTGTTTTTT
TRBV2	TRBJ1-5	NA	few	CASSRLNQPQHF	TGTGCCAGCAGCCGCTTAAATCAGCCCCAGCATTTT
TRBV10-3	TRBJ1-4	NA	NA	CASGQPTNEKLFF	TGTGCCAGCGGACAGCCAACTAATGAAAAACTGTTTTTT
TRBV5-1	TRBJ2-5	NA	NA	CASSLGVSGAQETQYF	TGCGCCAGCAGCTTGGGTGTTAGCGGAGCCCAAGAGACCCAGTACTTC
TRBV14	TRBJ2-1	NA	few	CASSSSSREQFF	TGTGCCAGCAGCTCCTCTAGTAGAGAGCAGTTCTTC
TRBV15	TRBJ2-4	NA	NA	CATSRDRGEGKNIQYF	TGTGCCACCAGCAGAGACAGGGGTGAGGGCAAAAACATTCAGTACTTC
TRBV11-2	TRBJ2-2	NA	NA	CASSLFRDLGGELFF	TGTGCCAGCAGCTTATTCCGGGACTTGGGCGGGGAGCTGTTTTTT
TRBV5-1	TRBJ2-5	NA	few	CASSLAGPGLSETQYF	TGCGCCAGCAGCTTGGCCGGGCCGGGGTTGAGCGAGACCCAGTACTTC
TRBV6-1	TRBJ1-5	NA	few	CASKPIRGARNQPQHF	TGTGCCAGCAAGCCCATCCGGGGGGCAAGGAATCAGCCCCAGCATTTT
TRBV7-2	TRBJ2-1	TRBD1	NA	CASSLWTGNNEQFF	TGTGCCAGCAGCTTATGGACAGGGAACAATGAGCAGTTCTTC
TRBV20-1	TRBJ2-1	TRBD2	NA	CSAQLATDEQFF	TGCAGTGCTCAACTAGCGACGGATGAGCAGTTCTTC
TRBV3-1	TRBJ2-7	TRBD1	few	CASSQLGTAVYEQYF	TGTGCCAGCAGCCAACTCGGGACAGCGGTTTACGAGCAGTACTTC
TRBV7-8	TRBJ2-1	NA	many	CASSLAPRGSYNEQFF	TGTGCCAGCAGCTTAGCGCCCCGGGGCTCCTACAATGAGCAGTTCTTC
TRBV5-5	TRBJ1-1	TRBD1	few	CASSSGGAGTEAFF	TGTGCCAGCAGCTCAGGGGGCGCGGGCACTGAAGCTTTCTTT
TRBV7-2	TRBJ2-3	TRBD2	few	CASSLEISGRGRTQYF	TGTGCCAGCAGCTTAGAAATTAGCGGGAGGGGGAGGACGCAGTATTTT
TRBV9	TRBJ2-2	NA	NA	CASSPMGLHTGELFF	TGTGCCAGCAGCCCCATGGGACTGCACACCGGGGAGCTGTTTTTT
TRBV11-2	TRBJ1-5	NA	NA	CASSLDPLAHRGGNQPQHF	TGTGCCAGCAGCTTAGATCCACTGGCCCACCGGGGAGGCAATCAGCCCCAGCATTTT
TRBV2	TRBJ2-3	TRBD2	NA	CASNAGGSTDTQYF	TGTGCCAGCAACGCGGGAGGGAGCACAGATACGCAGTATTTT
TRBV6-1	TRBJ2-7	TRBD1	NA	CASSPRQGKSSYEQYF	TGTGCCAGCAGTCCACGACAGGGGAAGAGCTCCTACGAGCAGTACTTC
TRBV10-3	TRBJ2-3	NA	few	CAISELASTSTDTQYF	TGTGCCATCAGTGAGTTGGCTAGCACCAGCACAGATACGCAGTATTTT
TRBV3-1	TRBJ2-7	TRBD1	few	CASSQGTGVYEQYF	TGTGCCAGCAGCCAAGGGACAGGGGTATACGAGCAGTACTTC
TRBV20-1	TRBJ2-3	NA	NA	CCARVRAWVPTDTQYF	TGCTGTGCTAGAGTGCGGGCCTGGGTGCCCACAGATACGCAGTATTTT
TRBV28	TRBJ1-2	TRBD1	NA	CASSPGGPYGYTF	TGTGCCAGCAGCCCAGGGGGCCCCTATGGCTACACCTTC
TRBV6-5	TRBJ2-3	NA	NA	CASYGGGTFQYF	TGTGCCAGCTATGGGGGTGGTACCTTCCAGTATTTT
TRBV3-1	TRBJ2-1	TRBD2	few	CASSQLPTSGGYNEQFF	TGTGCCAGCAGCCAACTCCCGACTAGCGGAGGCTACAATGAGCAGTTCTTC
TRBV18	TRBJ2-5	NA	NA	CASSPVLGGEDQETQYF	TGTGCCAGCTCACCGGTTCTTGGGGGCGAGGACCAAGAGACCCAGTACTTC
TRBV29-1	TRBJ2-5	NA	few	CSVEIAEETQYF	TGCAGCGTTGAGATAGCGGAAGAGACCCAGTACTTC
TRBV3-1	TRBJ2-5	TRBD2	few	CASSHSLAGGPVETQYF	TGTGCCAGCAGCCATTCACTAGCGGGAGGGCCGGTGGAGACCCAGTACTTC
TRBV20-1	TRBJ1-1	NA	NA	CSASPRERVDSAFF	TGCAGTGCTAGTCCCAGGGAGAGGGTCGATTCAGCTTTCTTT
TRBV29-1	TRBJ2-7	NA	NA	CSVEDTGGHGGYEQYF	TGCAGCGTTGAAGATACTGGGGGGCATGGAGGCTACGAGCAGTACTTC
TRBV5-1	TRBJ2-7	TRBD2	few	CASSLTYLAGGPQPTYEQYF	TGCGCCAGCAGCCTAACCTACTTAGCGGGAGGGCCGCAGCCAACCTACGAGCAGTACTTC
TRBV7-9	TRBJ2-7	TRBD2	few	CASSLGGSLEEQYF	TGTGCCAGCAGCTTAGGCGGGAGTTTGGAAGAGCAGTACTTC
TRBV10-3	TRBJ2-1	TRBD2	many	CASSGESSYNEQFF	TGTGCCTCCAGCGGGGAGAGCTCCTACAATGAGCAGTTCTTC
TRBV29-1	TRBJ2-7	TRBD1	NA	CSVEGQGKVDF	TGCAGCGTTGAAGGACAGGGAAAAGTCGACTTC
TRBV5-1	TRBJ2-7	NA	many	CASSLGGGRSYEQYF	TGCGCCAGCAGCTTGGGAGGGGGGCGATCCTACGAGCAGTACTTC
TRBV7-9	TRBJ2-2	NA	few	CASPTVTDRRELFF	TGTGCCAGCCCTACCGTCACAGACCGCCGGGAGCTGTTTTTT
TRBV5-1	TRBJ2-1	TRBD2	NA	CASRRWIGGSSYNEQFF	TGCGCCAGCAGACGCTGGATCGGGGGGAGCTCCTACAATGAGCAGTTCTTC
TRBV20-1	TRBJ2-1	NA	NA	CSAPQARGYNEQFF	TGCAGTGCCCCCCAGGCTCGGGGATACAATGAGCAGTTCTTC
TRBV11-2	TRBJ2-5	NA	many	CASSLARDLRQETQYF	TGTGCCAGCAGCTTAGCACGGGACCTCCGTCAAGAGACCCAGTACTTC
TRBV6-1	TRBJ2-7	NA	few	CASSGYGATYEQYF	TGTGCCAGCAGTGGGTACGGGGCAACCTACGAGCAGTACTTC
TRBV7-9	TRBJ2-1	NA	NA	CASSLDESQFF	TGTGCCAGCAGCTTAGATGAGAGCCAGTTCTTC
TRBV20-1	TRBJ1-6	NA	NA	CSARPSVTHTQVIGSYNSPLHF	TGCAGTGCTAGACCTTCCGTGACACACACCCAGGTCATAGGCTCCTATAATTCACCCCTCCACTTT
TRBV7-6	TRBJ1-1	TRBD1	NA	CASSSWDRANTEAFF	TGTGCCAGCAGCTCCTGGGACAGGGCGAACACTGAAGCTTTCTTT
TRBV4-2	TRBJ2-1	TRBD2	few	CASSQELASTYNEQFF	TGTGCCAGCAGCCAAGAACTAGCGTCCACCTACAATGAGCAGTTCTTC
TRBV27	TRBJ2-1	TRBD2	few	CASSTRTSGDDYNEQFF	TGTGCCAGCAGTACCCGGACTAGCGGGGACGACTACAATGAGCAGTTCTTC
TRBV24-1	TRBJ2-1	TRBD2	NA	CATSDSVRPRSASGRLNEQFF	TGTGCCACCAGTGACTCCGTACGGCCCCGGTCGGCTAGCGGGAGGTTGAATGAGCAGTTCTTC